This entry lists 4 T cell receptor beta chains sequenced from one sample in a study of blood T cell repertoires in COVID-19. The data were produced by immunoSEQ multiplex PCR, yet TCRdb's version contains in-frame clones alone and is incomplete. The sample has 150,000 to 200,000 clones, approximately 85% seen once. Sequenced: peripheral blood. The receptors shown here come from a man aged 55 to 70 who had recovered from COVID-19.

V gene TRBV19 combines with J gene TRBJ2-7, with D maybe TRBD1 (6 bases). The germline V gene encodes CDR1 LNHDA and CDR2 SQIVND (reference sequence). V dropped 5 bases and J dropped 7 bases, with 15 bases sitting between them. The CDR3 consists of 13 residues. CDR3 DNA: TGTGCCAGTAGTCTCTATGATAGGGGGGAGCAGTACTTC. Translation: CASSLYDRGEQYF.

The chain is built from TRBV7-3 and TRBJ1-1, with D unresolved. The CDR3 totals 15 residues. The germline gives CDR1 SGHTA, CDR2 FQGTGA. The V gene lost 0 bases and the J gene lost 0 bases, with 8 bases spanning the gap. CDR3 in DNA: TGTGCCAGCAGCTTAACTGGCAAGTTGAACACTGAAGCTTTCTTT. It is translated as CASSLTGKLNTEAFF.

On this clone itself: At the DNA level, this CDR3 is encoded by other sequences in the same sample as well. The gene calls are TRBV14 and TRBJ1-6; D uncertain. The CDR3 contains 13 residues. Germline CDR1 is SGHDN and CDR2 is FVKESK. The germline V and J ends were trimmed by 4 bases and 8 bases, with 9 bases remaining between them. In DNA form, the CDR3 reads TGTGCCAGCAGCCCCCGTACGGATTCACCCCTCCACTTT. Its translation: CASSPRTDSPLHF.

CDR3 residues: CASSSADRGYGYTF. Here the CDR3 DNA reads TGTGCCAGCAGTTCTGCGGACAGGGGATATGGCTACACCTTC. This rearrangement joins TRBV27 to TRBJ1-2; 9 nucleotides agree with TRBD1. The CDR3 totals 14 residues. Trimming cost V 4 bases and J 5 bases; bases outside gene matches: 5. The germline gives CDR1 MNHEY, CDR2 SMNVEV (reference sequence).